The 28 T cell receptor beta chains listed next were all sequenced from one sample in a study of control samples from healthy donors and cancer patients (dated by TCRdb to 2019 to 2021). The library came from the immunoSEQ multiplex PCR assay. Held by TCRdb, this immuneACCESS table contains in-frame sequences only and omits some clones. Under half of the omission traces to an unresolved V gene where checked; the cause of the rest is unknown. Recorded for this sample are over 150,000 clones; around 95% of them occurred a single time. The ten largest clones represent approximately 6.1% of the sample. Sequencing input: blood. These receptors came from a man in his forties or fifties in good health.

The chain uses TRBV6-4 and TRBJ1-1, with D unresolved. The CDR3 spans 15 residues. Trimming cost V 0 bases and J 1 base, with 9 bases left between them. Per germline, CDR1 MRHNA and CDR2 SNTAGT. The CDR3 sequence: CASSDSAGPNTEAFF. The CDR3 DNA is TGTGCCAGCAGTGACTCGGCAGGTCCGAACACTGAAGCTTTCTTT.

The table lists this clone with a few counts. V gene TRBV6-5 combines with J gene TRBJ1-5; D unclear. The CDR3 contains 14 residues. Trimming removed 5 bases from V and 0 bases from J, with 8 bases in between. Germline CDR1 is MNHEY and CDR2 is SVGAGI. CDR3 bases: TGTGCCAGCAGTAATATGAATAGCAATCAGCCCCAGCATTTT. This codes for CASSNMNSNQPQHF.

The chain carries TRBV5-1 and TRBJ1-1, with TRBD1 identical over 7 bases. V shed 0 bases, J shed 4 bases, and the junction held 6 bases outside the gene matches. The CDR3 is 15 residues long. The germline gives CDR1 SGHRS, CDR2 YFSETQ. In DNA, the CDR3 is TGCGCCAGCAGCTTGGCGCGCAGGGGGAGCACTGAAGCTTTCTTT. It specifies CASSLARRGSTEAFF.

This rearrangement joins TRBV5-1 to TRBJ1-1; a weak D match, TRBD1 (6 bases). The length of the CDR3 is 15 residues. CDR1 SGHRS and CDR2 YFSETQ come from the germline V gene. V dropped 4 bases and J dropped 4 bases, with 17 bases sitting between them. CDR3 protein: CASSLMAGGGTEAFF. The CDR3 nucleotides are TGCGCCAGCAGCCTAATGGCGGGGGGCGGCACTGAAGCTTTCTTT.

V usage is TRBV30 and J usage is TRBJ1-2, with 11 bases identical to TRBD1. Germline assignment: CDR1 GTSNPN and CDR2 SVGIG (reference sequence). The CDR3 spans 16 residues. Trimming removed 4 bases from V and 4 bases from J; junction bases left unmatched: 11. CDR3: CAWISNFGQGAYGYTF. DNA for the CDR3: TGTGCCTGGATCTCTAATTTCGGACAGGGGGCCTATGGCTACACCTTC. Based on the CDR3 plus reference TRBV30 and TRBJ1-2, the full variable domain is SQTIHQWPATLVQPVGSPLSLECTVEGTSNPNLYWYRQAAGRGLQLLFYSVGIGQISSEVPQNLSASRPQDRQFILSSKKLLLSDSGFYLCAWISNFGQGAYGYTFGSGTRLTVV.

This clone was detected once. The rearrangement joins TRBV11-2 to TRBJ2-1, with D perhaps TRBD2 (6 bases). Germline V gives CDR1 SGHAT, CDR2 FQNNGV. The V end lost 5 bases, the J end lost 4 bases, and 12 bases lay between the germline ends. This CDR3 comprises 14 residues. The CDR3 nucleotides read TGTGCCAGCAGCCTCGGTAGCGGTTACAATGAGCAGTTCTTC. It is translated as CASSLGSGYNEQFF.

The rearrangement joins TRBV11-2 to TRBJ2-2; D is undetermined. V was shortened by 4 bases and J by 6 bases, with 18 bases between the two germline ends. Germline lookup yields CDR1 SGHAT and CDR2 FQNNGV. The CDR3 is 16 residues long. CDR3 nucleotide sequence: TGTGCCAGCAGCTCACACGGCACTATTACCTCCGGGGAGCTGTTTTTT. Its translation is CASSSHGTITSGELFF.

The genes are TRBV6-5 and TRBJ1-1, with a possible D match to TRBD1 (5 bases). The V and J ends lost 2 bases and 6 bases respectively, with 13 bases between them. Germline CDR1 MNHEY, CDR2 SVGAGI. This CDR3 spans 14 amino acids. CDR3 nucleotide sequence: TGTGCCAGCAGTTACAGGCAGGGTGGCTCTGAAGCTTTCTTT. It encodes CASSYRQGGSEAFF.

The chain links TRBV12-5 to TRBJ2-7; D may be TRBD1 (6 bases). The CDR3 consists of 14 residues. Trimming removed 2 bases from V and 3 bases from J, with 11 bases in between. Germline CDR1 reads LGHNT; CDR2 reads FRNRAP. The CDR3 region is CASGLQGSGYEQYF. CDR3 in DNA: TGTGCTAGTGGTTTGCAGGGGTCGGGCTACGAGCAGTACTTC.

The gene calls are TRBV4-3 and TRBJ1-2; D perhaps matches TRBD1 (5 bases). This CDR3 comprises 15 residues. V shed 4 bases and J shed 6 bases, with 18 bases lying between them. Germline V gene lookup returns CDR1 LGHNA and CDR2 YSLEER. DNA of the CDR3: TGCGCCAGCAGCCTCCAATTCGGGGGGGGAGATGGCTACACCTTC. Translating gives CASSLQFGGGDGYTF.

This rearrangement joins TRBV3-1 (or the pseudogene TRBV3-2) to TRBJ1-2; no clear D gene. The CDR3 spans 15 residues. V shed 0 bases and J shed 6 bases, with 14 bases lying between them. Germline assignment: CDR1 LGHDT and CDR2 YNNKEL (reference sequence). CDR3 region: CASSQDSMRINGYTF. CDR3 DNA: TGTGCCAGCAGCCAAGATTCAATGAGGATCAATGGCTACACCTTC.

V usage is TRBV19 and J usage is TRBJ1-1, with D unclear. The CDR3 sequence is 13 residues long. Germline-derived CDR1 and CDR2 are LNHDA and SQIVND (reference sequence). With 5 bases removed from V and 1 base from J, the gap between germline ends came to 8 bases. The CDR3 DNA reads as TGTGCCAGTAGTGCATACAGGAACACTGAAGCTTTCTTT. The encoded protein is CASSAYRNTEAFF.

This clone occurred once. The chain couples TRBV7-9 to TRBJ1-1; a possible D gene is TRBD1 (6 bases). This CDR3 is built from 14 residues. Trimming removed 5 bases from V and 0 bases from J, with 10 bases in between. Germline V gene lookup returns CDR1 SEHNR and CDR2 FQNEAQ (reference sequence). In DNA, the CDR3 is TGTGCCAGCAGCCCTCAGGGGATGAACACTGAAGCTTTCTTT. This sequence encodes CASSPQGMNTEAFF.

The chain links TRBV5-5 to TRBJ2-1; 9 bases map to TRBD2. From germline, CDR1 is SGHKS and CDR2 YYEKEE (reference sequence). V was pared by 4 bases and J by 2 bases, with 7 bases of the junction left unmatched. The CDR3 has 16 residues. The CDR3 loop reads CASSLTGTSTYNEQFF. The CDR3, as DNA: TGTGCCAGCAGCCTCACCGGGACTAGCACCTACAATGAGCAGTTCTTC.

The V gene is TRBV12-2, the J gene TRBJ1-1; the D call TRBD1 from the table was never checked on the DNA. TRBV12-2 is shown as a pseudogene. This CDR3 has 15 amino acids. The CDR3: CASSLNGRLNTEAFF. CDR3 DNA sequence: TGTGCAAGTTCGCTTAATGGCAGATTGAACACTGAAGCTTTCTTT.

The V and J genes are TRBV2 and TRBJ1-4; D is uncertain. This CDR3 comprises 11 residues. Germline lookup yields CDR1 SNHLY and CDR2 FYNNEI. Trimming shortened V by 5 bases and J by 7 bases, and 5 bases separated the two germline ends. This CDR3 reads CASSRTEKLFF. CDR3 DNA sequence: TGTGCCAGCAGTCGAACTGAAAAACTGTTTTTT. The variable domain in full, with the rest retrieved from reference TRBV2 and TRBJ1-4, is EPEVTQTPSHQVTQMGQEVILRCVPISNHLYFYWYRQILGQKVEFLVSFYNNEISEKSEIFDDQFSVERPDGSNFTLKIRSTKLEDSAMYFCASSRTEKLFFGSGTQLSVL.

V usage is TRBV19 and J usage is TRBJ2-4; D is unclear. V lost 7 bases, J lost 5 bases, and 24 bases lay in between. The CDR3 covers 17 residues. Germline CDR1 LNHDA, CDR2 SQIVND (reference sequence). The CDR3 sequence is CASTAAPLGRRQNIQYF. DNA for the CDR3: TGTGCCAGTACCGCCGCACCCCTTGGGCGGAGACAAAACATTCAGTACTTC.

The chain combines TRBV7-9 with TRBJ1-6, with D unresolved. The CDR3 is 13 residues long. V was clipped by 1 base and J by 10 bases, with 8 bases between them. Germline CDR1 SEHNR, CDR2 FQNEAQ (reference sequence). CDR3 sequence (DNA): TGTGCCAGCAGCTTAGTATTGGAGTCACCCCTCCACTTT. Translating it yields CASSLVLESPLHF.

The sample holds a few counts of this clone. V usage is TRBV12-3 or TRBV12-4 and J usage is TRBJ2-1; D possibly corresponds to TRBD2 (5 bases). Trimming pared 10 bases from V and 9 bases from J, leaving 19 bases between. This CDR3 contains 13 residues. The CDR3 nucleotides read TGTGCCACCGAGGAGGACGCCACGGGTGAGCAGTTCTTC. Its protein product is CATEEDATGEQFF.

This chain links TRBV5-6 with TRBJ1-1; D is perhaps TRBD1 (5 bases). This CDR3 has 15 amino acids. V gave up 2 bases and J gave up 3 bases, with 14 bases separating them. Germline loops: CDR1 SGHDT, CDR2 YYEEEE. The CDR3 nucleotides are TGTGCCAGCAGCTTCTCAGGGAGCTGGTACACTGAAGCTTTCTTT. It yields the protein CASSFSGSWYTEAFF.

This clone appeared a single time. V usage is TRBV30 and J usage is TRBJ2-7; a possible D gene is TRBD2 (6 bases). CDR1 and CDR2 (germline): GTSNPN, SVGIG (reference sequence). V was pared by 8 bases and J by 4 bases, with 12 bases between. This CDR3 contains 11 residues. The CDR3 bases are TGTGCCGCGGGACTTTATTACGAGCAGTACTTC. Encoded protein: CAAGLYYEQYF.

This CDR3 is CAWRPGQNTDTQYF. In nucleotides, the CDR3 is TGTGCCTGGAGGCCGGGACAGAACACAGATACGCAGTATTTT. This chain uses TRBV30 with TRBJ2-3, with 7 bases that match TRBD1. Germline-derived CDR1 and CDR2 are GTSNPN and SVGIG (reference sequence). The CDR3 loop spans 14 amino acids. Germline trimming cut 3 bases from V and 2 bases from J; bases unmatched to any gene: 5.

In DNA form, the CDR3 reads TGTGCCAGTAGTAATCAGGCGAAAGCGAATGAGCAGTTCTTC. Its translation is CASSNQAKANEQFF. This chain connects TRBV19 to TRBJ2-1, with unresolved D. The CDR3 extends over 14 amino acids. V was cut by 4 bases and J by 7 bases, with 14 bases left in between. Germline V CDR1 and CDR2: LNHDA, SQIVND (reference sequence).

The rearrangement uses TRBV5-1 and TRBJ2-7; D is perhaps TRBD2 (6 bases). Per germline, CDR1 SGHRS and CDR2 YFSETQ. CDR3 length equals 16 residues. V dropped 0 bases and J dropped 0 bases, with 13 bases sitting between them. DNA for the CDR3: TGCGCCAGCAGCTTGGAAAGGGCGGGGTACTCCTACGAGCAGTACTTC. Translating gives CASSLERAGYSYEQYF.

The chain recombines TRBV19 with TRBJ2-7; TRBD1 is a possible D gene (7 bases). Looked up from germline, CDR1 is LNHDA and CDR2 is SQIVND (reference sequence). Trimming took off 3 bases at V and 1 base at J, with 10 bases between the two ends. CDR3 length: 14 residues. CDR3 sequence (DNA): TGTGCCAGTAGTATTCAGGGGGGATCCTACGAGCAGTACTTC. Translation gives CASSIQGGSYEQYF.

The chain couples TRBV4-1 to TRBJ2-1; 11 bases agree with TRBD2. Trimming removed 0 bases from V and 6 bases from J; junction bases left unmatched: 7. CDR3 length equals 17 residues. CDR1 MGHRA and CDR2 YSYEKL come from the germline V gene. Here the CDR3 DNA reads TGCGCCAGCAGCCAAGATCCTACTAGCGGGGGCCTCAATGAGCAGTTCTTC. This sequence encodes CASSQDPTSGGLNEQFF.

Comment on this clone: The junction shows a germline mismatch at one end, possibly a read error. Other DNA sequences within the sample encode an identical CDR3. The chain has TRBV27 and TRBJ1-1, with D unresolved. This CDR3 comprises 15 residues. From germline, CDR1 is MNHEY and CDR2 SMNVEV (reference sequence). CDR3 bases: TGTGCCAGTAGTTACGACGGGGAGGTTTTCTCTGAAGCTTTCTTT. It is translated as CASSYDGEVFSEAFF.

The chain joins TRBV5-8 to TRBJ2-5; 9 nucleotides align to TRBD1. Germline V gives CDR1 SGHTS, CDR2 YDEGEE. With 0 bases clipped from V and 5 bases from J, the junction kept 5 bases outside the gene matches. This CDR3 is built from 15 residues. The CDR3 protein is CASSLGDRAGETQYF. The DNA for the CDR3 is TGTGCCAGCAGCTTGGGGGACAGGGCAGGGGAGACCCAGTACTTC.